This T cell receptor beta chain originates from a study of blood T cell repertoires in COVID-19. About the study: Samples of COVID-19 (acute and convalescent) were obtained from the United States, Italy and Spain.

This clone was counted between two and nine times. CDR3 length: 15 amino acids. V shed 3 bases and J shed 0 bases, with 12 bases lying between them. The germline V gene has CDR1 GTSNPN and CDR2 SVGIG (reference sequence). TCRdb keeps only in-frame clones here, not all; method: immunoSEQ multiplex PCR. The table shows about 470,000 clones, with roughly 90% occurring only once. Those who participated ranged in age from roughly 18 to 90 years and resided in approximately 23 US areas. For recovered donors of Cohort 3, there were two negative PCRs, clearance, or symptom resolution. The origin of this receptor is a woman younger than 30 who had recovered from COVID-19. The sequencing sample was made of PBMCs or T cells enriched from blood (not recorded which). The chain has TRBV30 and TRBJ1-5, with D possibly TRBD1 on 5 matching bases. Written as DNA, the CDR3 is TGTGCCTGGAGCAGACAGACTTTTAGCAATCAGCCCCAGCATTTT. Its translation is CAWSRQTFSNQPQHF.